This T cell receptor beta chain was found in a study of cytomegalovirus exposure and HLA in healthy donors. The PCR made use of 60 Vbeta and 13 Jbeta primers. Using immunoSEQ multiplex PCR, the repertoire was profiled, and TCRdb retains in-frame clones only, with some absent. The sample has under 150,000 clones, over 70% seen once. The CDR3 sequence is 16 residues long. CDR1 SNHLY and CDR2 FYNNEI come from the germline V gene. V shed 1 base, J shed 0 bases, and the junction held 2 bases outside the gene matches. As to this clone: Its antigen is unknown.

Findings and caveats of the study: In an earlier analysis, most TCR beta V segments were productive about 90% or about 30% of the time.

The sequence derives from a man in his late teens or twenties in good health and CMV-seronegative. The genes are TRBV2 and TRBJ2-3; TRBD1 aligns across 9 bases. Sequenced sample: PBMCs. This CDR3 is CASSEGTGASTDTQYF. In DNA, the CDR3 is TGTGCCAGCAGTGAAGGGACAGGGGCAAGCACAGATACGCAGTATTTT.